Listed below are T cell receptor beta chains from one sample, sequenced in a study of blood T cell repertoires in COVID-19. Method: immunoSEQ multiplex PCR; TCRdb's copy keeps in-frame clones and lacks some. The sample records about 160,000 clones, roughly 80% being singletons. Specimen: peripheral blood. These TCRs come from a man between 60 and 70 years old with acute or convalescent COVID-19. The CDR3 runs from the conserved cysteine through the conserved F or W. A D gene is named only where the DNA matches it firmly. Part of the rows lack a size; the others show once, few, many or a class for expanded clones.

J gene,clone size,V gene,D gene,CDR3 protein,CDR3 DNA
TRBJ2-6,once,TRBV13,TRBD2,CASSQKRGAGANVLTF,TGTGCCAGCAGCCAAAAGCGGGGTGCTGGGGCCAACGTCCTGACTTTC
TRBJ2-7,NA,TRBV5-1,TRBD1,CASSRMPGQSSYEQYF,TGCGCCAGCAGTCGAATGCCGGGACAGAGCTCCTACGAGCAGTACTTC
TRBJ2-1,NA,TRBV3-1/TRBV3-2,NA,CASSQDHPLTVSYNEQFF,TGTGCCAGCAGCCAAGATCACCCATTGACAGTTTCCTACAATGAGCAGTTCTTC
TRBJ2-1,NA,TRBV10-3,TRBD2,CAIAGGGDEQFF,TGTGCCATCGCCGGGGGGGGCGATGAGCAGTTCTTC
TRBJ1-2,NA,TRBV19,TRBD1,CASTPARDRAYGYTF,TGTGCCAGTACCCCGGCCCGGGACAGGGCCTATGGCTACACCTTC
TRBJ1-1,many,TRBV24-1,TRBD1,CATSEPGQKAFF,TGTGCCACCAGTGAGCCGGGACAGAAAGCTTTCTTT
TRBJ2-7,NA,TRBV5-6,NA,CASSLGQSYEQYF,TGTGCCAGCAGCTTGGGGCAGTCCTACGAGCAGTACTTC
TRBJ2-7,NA,TRBV6-5,TRBD1,CASSYSSGGSYEQYF,TGTGCCAGCAGTTACTCCTCAGGGGGCTCCTACGAGCAGTACTTC
TRBJ1-2,NA,TRBV10-3,TRBD1,CAISPATGGNYGYTF,TGTGCCATCAGCCCGGCGACAGGGGGTAACTATGGCTACACCTTC
TRBJ2-5,NA,TRBV5-1,TRBD1,CASSLGLRTGGLETQYF,TGCGCCAGCAGCTTGGGTCTTCGGACAGGGGGTTTAGAGACCCAGTACTTC
TRBJ1-1,NA,TRBV11-1,TRBD1,CASSSWTGRPTEAFF,TGTGCCAGCAGCTCCTGGACAGGGCGTCCCACTGAAGCTTTCTTT
TRBJ1-2,NA,TRBV23-1,NA,CASNHRTRRPYGYTF,TGCGCCAGCAACCACAGAACGCGACGGCCCTATGGCTACACCTTC
TRBJ2-2,NA,TRBV5-6,TRBD1,CASSSLTGVGELFF,TGTGCCAGCAGCTCCCTTACAGGGGTCGGGGAGCTGTTTTTT
TRBJ2-5,NA,TRBV6-5,NA,CASGVGETQYF,TGTGCCAGCGGAGTGGGAGAGACCCAGTACTTC
TRBJ2-2,NA,TRBV9,NA,CASSVDQGPGELFF,TGTGCCAGCAGCGTAGATCAGGGGCCCGGGGAGCTGTTTTTT